This TCR beta chain originates from a study of Graves' ophthalmopathy and Graves' hyperthyroidism. The overall study: There was a collection of peripheral blood at initial diagnosis, before any treatment.

The sample holds many counts of this clonotype. Its antigen is as yet unknown. Study observations and caveats: Among thyroid clonotypes expanded above 0.001 frequency, most also appeared in blood.

Ophthalmopathy donors' eye disease showed moderate-to-severe activity, CAS of at least 3, NOSPECS of at least 4 and duration under 3 months. PBMCs were isolated by Ficoll-Paque density gradient centrifugation, using about 10 ml of fresh peripheral blood as the starting material. Amplification of TCR beta CDR3 regions used RNA transcripts. The first-round RT-PCR employed HTBI primers together with the Qiagen OneStep RT-PCR kit. A multiplex PCR was then performed as the second round. Each CDR3 protein gets one entry after TCRdb re-called the multiplex PCR reads with MiXCR. The repertoire has some 520,000 distinct CDR3 sequences, 13% to 15% of them found once; the top ten carry approximately 9.8%. This CDR3 comprises 17 residues. Germline V lookup: CDR1 MGHRA, CDR2 YSYEKL. V shed 4 bases, J shed 4 bases, and the junction held 11 bases outside the gene matches.

The chain links TRBV4-1 to TRBJ1-3, with TRBD1 matching over 9 bases. The origin of this receptor is a young woman with Graves' ophthalmopathy. Sequencing was carried out using blood. The CDR3 spells CASSRRGQGRDGNTIYF. For the CDR3, the DNA is TGCGCCAGCAGCCGCCGGGGACAGGGCCGAGACGGAAACACCATATATTTT.